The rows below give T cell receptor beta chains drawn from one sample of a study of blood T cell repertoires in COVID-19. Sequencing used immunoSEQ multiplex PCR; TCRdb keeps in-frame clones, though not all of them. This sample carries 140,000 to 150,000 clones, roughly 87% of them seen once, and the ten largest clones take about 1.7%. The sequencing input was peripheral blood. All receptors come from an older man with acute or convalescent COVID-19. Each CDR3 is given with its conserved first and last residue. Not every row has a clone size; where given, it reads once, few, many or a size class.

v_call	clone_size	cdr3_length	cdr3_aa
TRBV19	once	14	CASSIGQGADTQYF
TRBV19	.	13	CASSRGVQETQYF
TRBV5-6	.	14	CASSSARRGRWQYF
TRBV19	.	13	CASSTDPAGPQHF
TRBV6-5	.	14	CASIPTGHPSEQYF
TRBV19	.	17	CASSIGRTSRGTGELFF
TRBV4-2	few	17	CASSQDTSGGAFYEQYF
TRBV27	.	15	CASRLAGPSTDTQYF
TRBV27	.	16	CASSPSGTSGSYEQYF
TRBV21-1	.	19	CASSKGSDGIVGGNQPQHF
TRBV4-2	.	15	CASSQAGSRQDRGYF
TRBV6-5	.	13	CASTLAGADTQYF
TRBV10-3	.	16	CAISEGQGALTYEQYF
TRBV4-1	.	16	CASSQERTGRGNTIYF
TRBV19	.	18	CASSPAAGQVPPTYGYTF
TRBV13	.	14	CASSPRQYTGELFF
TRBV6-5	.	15	CASRPRQGLNTEAFF
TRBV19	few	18	CASSLQGRGGVAGNTIYF
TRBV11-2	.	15	CASSPRTGDTGELFF
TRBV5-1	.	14	CASSLETVNTEAFF
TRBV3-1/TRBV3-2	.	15	CASSQSSQGAYGYTF
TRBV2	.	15	CASSEYTSGRREQYF
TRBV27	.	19	CASSLSTGTSGRAGYEQYF
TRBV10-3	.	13	CAIGTRSTDTQYF
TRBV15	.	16	CATSGNEGQGVYGYTF
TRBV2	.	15	CALAGGSLPQETQYF
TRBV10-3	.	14	CAISYRMGRDTQYF
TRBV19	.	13	CASSIADNQPQHF
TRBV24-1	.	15	CATSERDKYTGELFF
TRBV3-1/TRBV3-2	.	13	CASRRMGGEKLFF
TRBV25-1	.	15	CASSGEQGSGNTIYF
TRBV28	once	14	CASRLTQGAGELFF
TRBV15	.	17	CATSRVSFGTGGGGYTF
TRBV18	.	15	CASSLAGASYNEQFF
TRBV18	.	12	CASSPGAQPQHF
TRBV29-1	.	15	CSVPHLTGGNYGYTF
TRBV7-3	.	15	CASSLKGEGDYEQFF
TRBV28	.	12	CASRKRDGELFF
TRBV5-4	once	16	CASSPTMSRGGDTQYF
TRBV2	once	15	CASSDRAGVQETQYF
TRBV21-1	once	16	CASSKGRQKPNQPQHF
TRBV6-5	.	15	CASRIKENSGNTIYF
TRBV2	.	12	CASRVDRKEAFF
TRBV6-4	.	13	CASSQNTGYGYTF
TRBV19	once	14	CASSTPGQDYEQYF
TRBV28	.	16	CASSLPQTGSGNTIYF
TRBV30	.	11	CAWGTGIEAFF
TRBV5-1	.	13	CASSPTGTQPQHF
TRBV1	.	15	CTSSKQAGGNNEQFF
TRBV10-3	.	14	CAISLQGGNSPLHF
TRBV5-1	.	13	CASGLGAGFEQYF
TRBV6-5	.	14	CASSYTSGGYEQYF
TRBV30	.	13	CAWRINSGNTIYF
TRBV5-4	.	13	CASTRDSYTEAFF
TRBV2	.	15	CASSGNLATNEKLFF